The present entry profiles one T cell receptor beta chain with its context. Its antigen is undetermined. The data belong to a study of T cell repertoires in cytomegalovirus infection. Study details: The authors relied on CMV epitopes, both recently identified HLA-C-restricted and well-studied HLA-B-restricted.

Using its own MiXCR run on the reads, TCRdb lists one record per CDR3 protein. In the table there are 300,000 to 400,000 distinct CDR3 sequences, roughly 29% of which are singletons. The V gene lost 7 bases and the J gene lost 0 bases, with 14 bases spanning the gap. CDR3 length equals 15 residues. Per the germline V gene, CDR1 is MNHNY and CDR2 is SVGAGI (reference sequence). The chain links TRBV6-6 to TRBJ2-3; no reliable D call. This sequence originates from a human donor in good health (CMV status not recorded). Some clones in this sample may be carry-over from other donors' samples. The source material was cultured PBMCs, sampled from culture after CMV antigen stimulation. This CDR3 is CASIPDGISTDTQYF. The CDR3 nucleotides are TGTGCCAGCATCCCGGACGGCATAAGCACAGATACGCAGTATTTT.